Listed here are 15 T cell receptor beta chains from one sample, sequenced in a study of T cell responses to AZD1222 COVID-19 vaccine. Measured with immunoSEQ multiplex PCR; TCRdb has only the in-frame clones, and not every one. Among about 160,000 clones, 92% were seen once, and the ten largest hold about 4.5%. Sequenced material: peripheral blood, taken on day 0 of MenACWY control vaccination. The receptor set was obtained from an adult in good health.

The V gene is TRBV5-1, the J gene TRBJ2-2; 8 positions match TRBD2. The CDR3 runs to 15 residues. V lost 1 base, J lost 7 bases, and 6 bases stayed unmatched. Germline V gives CDR1 SGHRS, CDR2 YFSETQ. CDR3 nucleotides: TGCGCCAGCAGCTTGAGAGCGGGAGAGGTCGGGGAGCTGTTTTTT. Its protein product is CASSLRAGEVGELFF.

The V call is TRBV11-3, the J call TRBJ2-7, with D possibly matching TRBD1 (6 bases). Trimming took off 7 bases at V and 7 bases at J, with 14 bases between the two ends. The CDR3 is 12 amino acids. Germline V gives CDR1 SGHNT, CDR2 YENEEA. The CDR3: CASTPSGTEQYF. The CDR3 nucleotides read TGTGCCAGCACTCCGTCGGGGACAGAGCAGTACTTC.

The CDR3 DNA sequence: TGTGCCAGCAGCTTAGGGGTCAATGAGCAGTTCTTC. Translating gives CASSLGVNEQFF. V and J are TRBV7-9 and TRBJ2-1, with D uncertain. The V and J ends lost 1 base and 6 bases respectively, with 4 bases between them. Germline-derived CDR1 and CDR2 are SEHNR and FQNEAQ (reference sequence). The CDR3 consists of 12 residues.

The V call is TRBV13, the J call TRBJ2-1, with 9 bases identical to TRBD2. CDR1 is PRHDT and CDR2 is FYEKMQ in the germline V gene (reference sequence). Germline trimming cut 11 bases from V and 5 bases from J; bases unmatched to any gene: 16. CDR3 length: 16 amino acids. CDR3 loop: CASRGSGRINHNEQFF. In nucleotides, the CDR3 is TGTGCCTCCCGGGGTAGCGGGAGAATTAACCACAATGAGCAGTTCTTC. Supplemented by reference TRBV13 and TRBJ2-1, the full variable domain reads AAGVIQSPRHLIKEKRETATLKCYPIPRHDTVYWYQQGPGQDPQFLISFYEKMQSDKGSIPDRFSAQQFSDYHSELNMSSLELGDSALYFCASRGSGRINHNEQFFGPGTRLTVL.

The rearrangement joins TRBV24-1 to TRBJ1-6; D not resolved. This CDR3 has 14 residues. V was clipped by 2 bases and J by 8 bases, with 9 bases between them. Germline assignment: CDR1 KGHDR and CDR2 SFDVKD. CDR3 coding DNA: TGTGCCACCAGTGATTCCCCAAAAGATTCACCCCTCCACTTT. This codes for CATSDSPKDSPLHF.

The V call is TRBV29-1, the J call TRBJ1-1; D not resolved. Germline CDR1 reads SQVTM; CDR2 reads ANQGSEA. This CDR3 is 13 amino acids long. V was clipped by 3 bases and J by 0 bases, with 8 bases between them. CDR3 nucleotides: TGCAGCGTTGATAAGGGCATGAACACTGAAGCTTTCTTT. Its translation is CSVDKGMNTEAFF.

The chain employs TRBV9 and TRBJ1-6; no firm D call. Germline CDR1 SGDLS, CDR2 YYNGEE. V was pared by 4 bases and J by 7 bases, with 9 bases between. The CDR3 has 13 amino acids. CDR3 coding DNA: TGTGCCAGCAGCCTCGACGGAAATTCACCCCTCCACTTT. It encodes CASSLDGNSPLHF.

The chain carries TRBV28 and TRBJ2-1; D is possibly TRBD1 (6 bases). The length of the CDR3 is 16 residues. Germline-derived CDR1 and CDR2 are MDHEN and SYDVKM. Between the trimmed V and J ends, which lost 2 bases and 4 bases, there was a span of 15 bases. The CDR3: CASSLPRGSTYNEQFF. The CDR3 region has the DNA TGTGCCAGCAGTTTACCCAGGGGTAGTACTTACAATGAGCAGTTCTTC.

The J gene is TRBJ1-2, the V gene TRBV7-9, with no clear D. Germline-derived CDR1 and CDR2 are SEHNR and FQNEAQ (reference sequence). V lost 5 bases to trimming and J lost 2 bases, with 12 bases between them. The CDR3 runs 14 residues. In DNA, the CDR3 is TGTGCCAGCAGCCCAACCCTCCTGAACTATGGCTACACCTTC. The encoded protein is CASSPTLLNYGYTF.

The genes are TRBV5-1 and TRBJ2-7; TRBD2 matches 10 bases. In germline, CDR1 is SGHRS, CDR2 YFSETQ. The V segment lost 0 bases and the J segment 4 bases; nucleotides outside the gene matches: 7. This CDR3 has 16 amino acids. The CDR3 region has the DNA TGCGCCAGCAGCTTGGAAGCGGGAGGGCCACGGTACGAGCAGTACTTC. This codes for CASSLEAGGPRYEQYF.

The chain recombines TRBV29-1 with TRBJ2-7, with a possible D match to TRBD2 (5 bases). V lost 4 bases to trimming and J lost 3 bases, with 7 bases between them. CDR1 is SQVTM and CDR2 is ANQGSEA in the germline V gene. The CDR3 spans 11 residues. This CDR3 reads CSVVAGYEQYF. The CDR3 nucleotides read TGCAGCGTTGTTGCGGGCTACGAGCAGTACTTC.

The CDR3 here is CASSARGSTEAFF. CDR3 DNA sequence: TGTGCCAGCAGCGCCAGGGGTAGCACTGAAGCTTTCTTT. The chain uses TRBV5-8 and TRBJ1-1; perhaps TRBD1 as D (6 bases). V shed 4 bases and J shed 4 bases, with 11 bases lying between them. Germline V lookup: CDR1 SGHTS, CDR2 YDEGEE. The CDR3 has 13 amino acids.

This chain uses TRBV19 with TRBJ1-4; 7 bases align to TRBD1. This CDR3 has 14 residues. V shed 6 bases and J 8 bases; nucleotides not matched to a gene: 9. The germline V gene has CDR1 LNHDA and CDR2 SQIVND (reference sequence). CDR3 bases: TGTGCCAGTAGGGACAGGTGGAGGAGAGAAAAACTGTTTTTT. Protein sequence: CASRDRWRREKLFF.

This sequence joins TRBV10-3 and TRBJ2-1; 8 bases align to TRBD2. This CDR3 region has 14 residues. With 2 bases clipped from V and 3 bases from J, the junction kept 0 bases outside the gene matches. The germline V gene encodes CDR1 ENHRY and CDR2 SYGVKD. The CDR3 protein is CAISETSGYNEQFF. CDR3 nucleotides: TGTGCCATCAGTGAGACTAGCGGCTACAATGAGCAGTTCTTC.

This chain connects TRBV7-7 to TRBJ2-2; 8 bases are a match to TRBD2. J was trimmed by 6 bases and V by 1 base; bases with no gene match: 4. The CDR3 loop spans 15 amino acids. The V gene's germline CDR1 is SSHAT and CDR2 FNYEAQ (reference sequence). The CDR3 loop is CASSLGTSKAGELFF. CDR3 in DNA: TGTGCCAGCAGCTTAGGGACTAGCAAGGCCGGGGAGCTGTTTTTT.